The rows below give T cell receptor beta chains drawn from one sample of a study of CD8+CD57+ T cells in acquired aplastic anemia. One entry per CDR3 protein results from TCRdb running MiXCR on the reads. The profile covers hundreds of thousands of distinct CDR3 sequences, with around 32% appearing a single time and nearly 0.85% taken by the ten largest. The sequenced material came from sorted CD4+, CD8+, or CD8+CD57+ T cells (not recorded which) from PBMCs. The receptors were sampled from a human donor with aplastic anemia. Both conserved end residues are part of each CDR3. A D gene is named only where the DNA matches it firmly. Clone size is shown for a subset of rows, as once, few, many or a class of expanded clone.

>TRBV6-1|TRBJ2-3|NA|16|TRBD2
CASIGLASPSTDTQYF
TGTGCCAGCATCGGACTAGCGTCGCCTAGCACAGATACGCAGTATTTT
>TRBV7-3|TRBJ1-3|many|15|TRBD1
CASSTTGGPGNTIYF
TGTGCCAGCAGCACAACAGGGGGACCTGGAAACACCATATATTTT
>TRBV20-1|TRBJ2-2|few|14|TRBD2
CSARDKTSGREMFF
TGCAGTGCTAGAGATAAGACTAGCGGGAGAGAAATGTTTTTT
>TRBV29-1|TRBJ1-1|few|12|NA
CSGRTGNTEAFF
TGCAGCGGACGGACGGGGAACACTGAAGCTTTCTTT
>TRBV30|TRBJ1-5|NA|18|NA
CAWSRRRGQGRGNQPQHF
TGTGCCTGGAGTAGGCGGAGGGGCCAGGGAAGAGGAAATCAGCCCCAGCATTTT
>TRBV10-2|TRBJ2-7|many|14|TRBD1
CASRQGQGVYEQYF
TGCGCCAGTCGGCAGGGACAGGGGGTGTACGAGCAGTACTTC
>TRBV6-5|TRBJ1-2|many|13|TRBD1
CASSYGRGPGYTF
TGTGCCAGCAGTTACGGCAGGGGGCCTGGCTACACCTTC
>TRBV6-1|TRBJ2-3|NA|11|NA
CASDPWDTQYF
TGTGCCAGCGATCCTTGGGATACGCAGTATTTT
>TRBV29-1|TRBJ1-2|NA|13|NA
CSVEDPPGRGYTF
TGCAGCGTTGAAGATCCCCCTGGACGTGGCTACACCTTC
>TRBV10-3|TRBJ2-7|few|16|TRBD2
CASSYSLTSGTHEQYF
TGTGCCAGCAGTTACTCGTTGACTAGCGGGACCCACGAGCAGTACTTC
>TRBV7-6|TRBJ2-3|NA|16|TRBD2
CASSFGTSGGLYTQYF
TGTGCCAGCAGCTTCGGGACTAGCGGGGGGTTGTATACGCAGTATTTT
>TRBV15|TRBJ2-7|NA|17|NA
CATSRATATHRSYEQYF
TGTGCCACCAGCAGAGCGACAGCTACACATAGGTCCTACGAGCAGTACTTC
>TRBV19|TRBJ1-2|many|17|NA
CASSITDRPNPLSGYTF
TGTGCCAGTAGTATAACTGACAGGCCTAACCCTTTGAGCGGCTACACCTTC
>TRBV30|TRBJ1-2|NA|13|NA
CAWSGGGVFGYTF
TGTGCCTGGAGTGGCGGGGGTGTCTTTGGCTACACCTTC
>TRBV3-1|TRBJ2-1|NA|18|TRBD2
CASSQDLERGSSYNEQFF
TGTGCCAGCAGCCAAGATCTCGAGCGGGGTAGCTCCTACAATGAGCAGTTCTTC
>TRBV12-3/TRBV12-4|TRBJ2-5|NA|13|NA
CASSFGPWETQYF
TGTGCCAGCAGTTTCGGGCCTTGGGAGACCCAGTACTTC
>TRBV7-2|TRBJ2-5|NA|16|NA
CASSLGRAGILGDQYF
TGTGCCAGCAGCTTAGGCCGGGCAGGGATCCTTGGGGACCAGTACTTC
>TRBV15|TRBJ2-5|many|14|NA
CATSRDRELETQYF
TGTGCCACCAGCAGAGATAGAGAGCTAGAGACCCAGTACTTC
>TRBV2|TRBJ1-3|NA|14|NA
CASRLYSSGSTIYF
TGTGCCAGCCGGTTGTACAGCTCTGGAAGCACCATATATTTT
>TRBV7-8|TRBJ2-3|few|13|NA
CASRYSNTDTQYF
TGTGCCAGCAGGTACAGTAATACAGATACGCAGTATTTT
>TRBV20-1|TRBJ2-1|NA|15|NA
CSARSWRTRFDEQFF
TGCAGTGCTAGGTCATGGAGGACGAGGTTCGATGAGCAGTTCTTC
>TRBV19|TRBJ1-3|many|15|TRBD1
CASSIGQGGGNTIYF
TGTGCCAGTAGTATCGGCCAGGGGGGCGGAAACACCATATATTTT
>TRBV20-1|TRBJ2-1|NA|15|TRBD2
CSARRTSGRGYEQFF
TGCAGTGCGAGGCGGACTAGCGGGAGGGGCTATGAGCAGTTCTTC
>TRBV14|TRBJ2-5|few|16|TRBD1
CASSPAATGGWETQYF
TGTGCCAGCAGCCCAGCAGCGACAGGGGGTTGGGAGACCCAGTACTTC
>TRBV9|TRBJ1-1|NA|14|TRBD1
CASSVQGAHTEAFF
TGTGCCAGCAGCGTTCAGGGGGCGCATACTGAAGCTTTCTTT
>TRBV25-1|TRBJ2-2|NA|14|NA
CASGTQSNTGELFF
TGTGCCAGCGGAACACAATCGAACACCGGGGAGCTGTTTTTT
>TRBV20-1|TRBJ1-5|few|16|NA
CSARDRVQGSIGPQHF
TGCAGTGCTAGAGATAGAGTACAGGGTAGTATCGGACCCCAGCATTTT
>TRBV14|TRBJ2-6|NA|17|NA
CASSQRTGFSGANVLTF
TGTGCCAGCAGCCAAAGGACGGGCTTTTCTGGGGCCAACGTCCTGACTTTC
>TRBV11-1|TRBJ1-1|NA|15|TRBD1
CASSLAGGTGALAFF
TGTGCCAGCAGCTTAGCGGGGGGGACAGGGGCACTGGCTTTCTTT
>TRBV7-9|TRBJ2-3|many|14|NA
CASGGGVEADTQYF
TGTGCCAGCGGCGGGGGCGTGGAGGCAGATACGCAGTATTTT
>TRBV6-1|TRBJ2-7|NA|16|TRBD2
CASSDSGGDSSYEQYF
TGTGCCAGCAGTGATAGTGGGGGGGACTCCTCCTACGAGCAGTACTTC
>TRBV2|TRBJ1-2|NA|14|TRBD1
CASSEPGGTGGYTF
TGTGCCAGCAGTGAACCAGGGGGCACGGGCGGCTACACCTTC
>TRBV20-1|TRBJ1-2|many|15|NA
CSVKPLLGSPYGYTF
TGCAGTGTTAAACCATTACTCGGCAGTCCTTATGGCTACACCTTC
>TRBV15|TRBJ1-6|many|15|NA
CATSRDPEVNSPLHF
TGTGCCACCAGCAGAGACCCGGAGGTCAATTCACCCCTCCACTTT
>TRBV12-3/TRBV12-4|TRBJ2-7|NA|16|TRBD2
CASSTPGTSGDYEQYF
TGTGCCAGCAGTACCCCCGGGACTAGCGGGGACTACGAGCAGTACTTC
>TRBV24-1|TRBJ2-6|NA|21|NA
CATSDLRGVPGLCSGANVLTF
TGTGCCACCAGTGATTTGCGGGGAGTCCCCGGGCTGTGCTCTGGGGCCAACGTCCTGACTTTC
>TRBV15|TRBJ2-7|few|16|NA
CATSRDAQATTDEQYF
TGTGCCACCAGCAGAGATGCGCAGGCAACTACAGACGAGCAGTACTTC